The entry below describes one T cell receptor beta chain. The antigen is unknown. This entry is derived from a study of cytomegalovirus exposure and HLA in healthy donors. Findings and caveats of the study: Per a later analysis, about 18,000 TCR beta sequences showed association with HLA alleles at 0.05 false discovery rate.

Germline values: CDR1 ENHRY, CDR2 SYGVKD. The CDR3 has 15 amino acids. Losses at the gene ends were 4 bases for V and 6 bases for J; bases not matched to a gene: 4. Both 60 Vbeta primers and 13 Jbeta primers went into the PCR. Sequencing was performed with immunoSEQ multiplex PCR; in TCRdb, only in-frame clones are kept and a portion is missing. The data contain around 130,000 clones, about 80% of them singletons. The chain combines TRBV10-3 with TRBJ2-2; 11 bases map to TRBD1. The sample comprised PBMCs. This receptor was obtained from a man aged 25 to 45 in good health and CMV-seronegative. The CDR3 DNA follows: TGTGCCATCAGTGGGGGGACAGGGGGATCCGGGGAGCTGTTTTTT. It translates to CAISGGTGGSGELFF.